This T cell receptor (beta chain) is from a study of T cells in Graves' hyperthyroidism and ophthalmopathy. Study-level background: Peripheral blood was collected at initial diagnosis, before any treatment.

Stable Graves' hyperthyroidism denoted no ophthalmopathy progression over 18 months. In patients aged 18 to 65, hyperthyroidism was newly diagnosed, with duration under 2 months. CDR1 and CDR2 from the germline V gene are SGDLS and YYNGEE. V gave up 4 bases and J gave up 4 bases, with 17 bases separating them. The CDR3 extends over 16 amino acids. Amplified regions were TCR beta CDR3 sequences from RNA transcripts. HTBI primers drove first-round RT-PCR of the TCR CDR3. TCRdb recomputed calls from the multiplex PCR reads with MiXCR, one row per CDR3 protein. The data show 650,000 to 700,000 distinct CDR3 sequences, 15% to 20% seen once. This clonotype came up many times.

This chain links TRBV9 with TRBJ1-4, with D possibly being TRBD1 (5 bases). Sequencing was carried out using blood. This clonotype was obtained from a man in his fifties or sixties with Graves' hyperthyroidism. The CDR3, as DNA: TGTGCCAGCAGCCCCCAGGTGGGACTCCTTAATGAAAAACTGTTTTTT. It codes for CASSPQVGLLNEKLFF.